A single sample gave rise to the 7 T cell receptor beta chains below, sequenced in a study of T cell responses to AZD1222 COVID-19 vaccine. Clones were sequenced by immunoSEQ multiplex PCR, and TCRdb holds only the in-frame ones, with some missing. This sample yields more than 95,000 clones, of which approximately 90% are seen a single time; approximately 6.5% belongs to the top ten. The material was peripheral blood, obtained 28 days after the second AZD1222 dose. The receptors shown here come from an adult who received the AZD1222 COVID-19 vaccine.

The chain recombines TRBV3-1 (or the pseudogene TRBV3-2) with TRBJ2-7; possible D gene TRBD1, 5 bases. The V gene's germline CDR1 is LGHDT and CDR2 YNNKEL (reference sequence). Trimming removed 1 base at V and 3 bases at J, with 10 bases between. The CDR3 sequence is 14 residues long. In nucleotides, the CDR3 is TGTGCCAGCAGCCAAGGTTCAGGGTTCTACGAGCAGTACTTC. As protein: CASSQGSGFYEQYF.

This chain joins TRBV6-5 and TRBJ1-6; D might be TRBD1 (5 bases). CDR1 is MNHEY and CDR2 is SVGAGI in the germline V gene. The CDR3 sequence is 16 residues long. Trimming shortened V by 0 bases and J by 7 bases, and 13 bases separated the two germline ends. The DNA of the CDR3 is TGTGCCAGCAGTTACTCGATTACGGGGCGAAATTCACCCCTCCACTTT. Translation gives CASSYSITGRNSPLHF.

The chain uses TRBV7-2 and TRBJ1-4; the D gene is possibly TRBD1 (5 bases). The CDR3 length is 15 residues. V was clipped by 5 bases and J by 7 bases, with 17 bases between them. CDR1 SGHTA and CDR2 FQGNSA come from the germline V gene. This CDR3 reads CASSKDTRWGEKLFF. In DNA form, the CDR3 reads TGTGCCAGCAGCAAGGACACCCGGTGGGGTGAAAAACTGTTTTTT.

The chain links TRBV11-2 to TRBJ2-1; 12 nucleotides match TRBD2. Germline trimming cut 4 bases from V and 2 bases from J; bases unmatched to any gene: 0. The CDR3 length is 15 residues. The germline CDR1 and CDR2 sequences are SGHAT and FQNNGV. The CDR3 loop reads CASSSSGRAYNEQFF. The CDR3 DNA reads TGTGCCAGCAGCTCTAGCGGGAGGGCCTACAATGAGCAGTTCTTC.

The chain has TRBV4-2 and TRBJ2-7, with D maybe TRBD2 (6 bases). The CDR3 totals 17 residues. V shed 0 bases and J shed 2 bases, with 17 bases lying between them. CDR1 and CDR2 (germline): LGHNA, YNFKEQ. The CDR3 DNA is TGTGCCAGCAGCCAAGAGGCTCTCTCGGCTAGCGCCTACGAGCAGTACTTC. This codes for CASSQEALSASAYEQYF.

This sequence joins TRBV29-1 and TRBJ2-2, with D uncertain. Germline CDR1 is SQVTM and CDR2 is ANQGSEA. The CDR3 is made up of 13 amino acids. V dropped 5 bases and J dropped 2 bases, with 9 bases sitting between them. The CDR3 region is CSVTTENTGELFF. CDR3 sequence (DNA): TGCAGCGTTACAACGGAAAACACCGGGGAGCTGTTTTTT.

V is TRBV12-5 and J is TRBJ2-3, with D possibly being TRBD1 or TRBD2 (6 bases each). Deletions cut 5 bases from V and 4 bases from J, with 16 bases between. The length of the CDR3 is 15 residues. Germline lookup yields CDR1 LGHNT and CDR2 FRNRAP. The CDR3 loop is CASGLPGARADTQYF. The CDR3 region has the DNA TGTGCTAGTGGTCTTCCGGGGGCGCGGGCAGATACGCAGTATTTT. The full variable domain, in which reference TRBV12-5 and TRBJ2-3 provide the parts outside the CDR3, is DARVTQTPRHKVTEMGQEVTMRCQPILGHNTVFWYRQTMMQGLELLAYFRNRAPLDDSGMPKDRFSAEMPDATLATLKIQPSEPRDSAVYFCASGLPGARADTQYFGPGTRLTVL.